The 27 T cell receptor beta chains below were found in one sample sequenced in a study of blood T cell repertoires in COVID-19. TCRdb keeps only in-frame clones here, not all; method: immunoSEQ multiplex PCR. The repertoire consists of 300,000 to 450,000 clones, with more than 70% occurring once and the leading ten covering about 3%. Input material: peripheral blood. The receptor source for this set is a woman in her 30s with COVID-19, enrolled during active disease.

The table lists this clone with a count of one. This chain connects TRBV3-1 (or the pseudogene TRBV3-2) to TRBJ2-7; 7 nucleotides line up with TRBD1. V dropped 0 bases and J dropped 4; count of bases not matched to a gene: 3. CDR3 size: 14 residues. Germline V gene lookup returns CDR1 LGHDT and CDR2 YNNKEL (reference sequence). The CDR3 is CASSQEGQYYEQYF. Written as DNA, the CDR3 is TGTGCCAGCAGCCAAGAGGGACAGTATTACGAGCAGTACTTC.

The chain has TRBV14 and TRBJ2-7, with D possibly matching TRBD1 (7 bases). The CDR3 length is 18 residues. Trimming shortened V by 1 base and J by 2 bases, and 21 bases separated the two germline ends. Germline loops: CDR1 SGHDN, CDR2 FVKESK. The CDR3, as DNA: TGTGCCAGCAGCCAAGTGGGACTCTCGCGACAGGGTACCTACGAGCAGTACTTC. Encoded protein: CASSQVGLSRQGTYEQYF.

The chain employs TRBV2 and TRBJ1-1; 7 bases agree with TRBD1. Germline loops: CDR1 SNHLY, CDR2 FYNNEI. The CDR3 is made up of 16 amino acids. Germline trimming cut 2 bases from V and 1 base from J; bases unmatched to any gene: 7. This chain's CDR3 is CASSEPPGQPNTEAFF. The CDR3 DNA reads TGTGCCAGCAGTGAACCGCCGGGACAGCCGAACACTGAAGCTTTCTTT.

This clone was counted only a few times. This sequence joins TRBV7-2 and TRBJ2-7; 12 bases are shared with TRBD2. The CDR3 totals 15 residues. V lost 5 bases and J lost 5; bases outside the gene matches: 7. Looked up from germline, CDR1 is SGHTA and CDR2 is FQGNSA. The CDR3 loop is CASSPTSGSGNEQYV. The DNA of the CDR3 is TGTGCCAGCAGCCCGACTAGCGGGAGTGGCAACGAGCAGTACGTC.

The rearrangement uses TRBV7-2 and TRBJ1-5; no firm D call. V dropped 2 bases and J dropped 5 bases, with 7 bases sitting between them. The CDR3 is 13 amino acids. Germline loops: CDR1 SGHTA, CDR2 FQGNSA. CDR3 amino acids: CASSLRQDQPQHF. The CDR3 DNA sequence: TGTGCCAGCAGCTTAAGGCAGGATCAGCCCCAGCATTTT.

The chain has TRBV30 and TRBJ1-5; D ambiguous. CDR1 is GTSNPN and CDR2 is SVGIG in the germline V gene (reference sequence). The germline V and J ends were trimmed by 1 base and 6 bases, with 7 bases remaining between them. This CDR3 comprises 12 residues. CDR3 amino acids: CAWSDFGQPQHF. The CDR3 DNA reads TGTGCCTGGAGTGATTTCGGTCAGCCCCAGCATTTT.

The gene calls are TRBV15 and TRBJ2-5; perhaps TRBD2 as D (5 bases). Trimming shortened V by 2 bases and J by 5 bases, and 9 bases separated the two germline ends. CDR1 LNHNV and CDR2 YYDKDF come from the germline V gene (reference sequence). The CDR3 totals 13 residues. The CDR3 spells CATSRLAYETQYF. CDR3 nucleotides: TGTGCCACCAGCAGACTAGCATATGAGACCCAGTACTTC.

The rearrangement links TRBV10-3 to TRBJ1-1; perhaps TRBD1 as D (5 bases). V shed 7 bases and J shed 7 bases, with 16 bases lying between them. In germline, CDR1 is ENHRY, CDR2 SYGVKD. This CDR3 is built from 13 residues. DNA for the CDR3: TGTGCCATCAATGATAGGGGTCAGGATGAAGCTTTCTTT. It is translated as CAINDRGQDEAFF.

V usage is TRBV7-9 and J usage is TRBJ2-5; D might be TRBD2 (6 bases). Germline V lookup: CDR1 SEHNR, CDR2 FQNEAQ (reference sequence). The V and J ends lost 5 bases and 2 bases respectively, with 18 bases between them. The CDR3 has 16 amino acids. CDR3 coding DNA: TGTGCCAGCAGCCCCCTTTCGGGGGTACGTCAAGAGACCCAGTACTTC. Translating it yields CASSPLSGVRQETQYF.

The CDR3 reads CASSQPRTSGSYEQYF. CDR3 DNA: TGTGCCAGCAGCCAACCTCGGACTAGCGGTTCCTACGAGCAGTACTTC. The genes are TRBV4-2 and TRBJ2-7; 10 nucleotides agree with TRBD2. V trimming: 2 bases; J trimming: 1 base; junction bases outside the gene matches: 5. Germline V gives CDR1 LGHNA, CDR2 YNFKEQ. This CDR3 spans 16 amino acids.

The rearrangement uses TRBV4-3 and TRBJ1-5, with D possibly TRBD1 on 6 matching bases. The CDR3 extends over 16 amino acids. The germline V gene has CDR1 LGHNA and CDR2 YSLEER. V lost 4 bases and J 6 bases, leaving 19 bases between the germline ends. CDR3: CASSRNIQQGTQPQHF. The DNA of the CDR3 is TGCGCCAGCAGCCGAAATATCCAACAGGGAACTCAGCCCCAGCATTTT.

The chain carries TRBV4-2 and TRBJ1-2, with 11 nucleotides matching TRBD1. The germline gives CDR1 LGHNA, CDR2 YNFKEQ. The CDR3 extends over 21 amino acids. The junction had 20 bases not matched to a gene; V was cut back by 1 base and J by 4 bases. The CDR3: CASSQGRRTGGSRSGGYGYTF. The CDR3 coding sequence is TGTGCCAGCAGCCAAGGCCGTAGGACAGGGGGCAGCCGATCAGGAGGCTATGGCTACACCTTC.

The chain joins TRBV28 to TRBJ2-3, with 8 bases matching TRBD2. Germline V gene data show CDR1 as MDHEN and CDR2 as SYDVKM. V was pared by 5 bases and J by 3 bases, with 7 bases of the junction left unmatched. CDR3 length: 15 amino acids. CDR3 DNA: TGTGCCAGCAGTCGGGGGGGCCAGAGTACAGATACGCAGTATTTT. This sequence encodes CASSRGGQSTDTQYF.

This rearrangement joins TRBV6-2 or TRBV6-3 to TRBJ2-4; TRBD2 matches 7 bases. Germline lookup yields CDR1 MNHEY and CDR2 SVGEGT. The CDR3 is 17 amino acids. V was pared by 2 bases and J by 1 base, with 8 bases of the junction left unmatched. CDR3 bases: TGTGCCAGCAGTTACCTGGGGGGGGAAGGGGCCAAAAACATTCAGTACTTC. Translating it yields CASSYLGGEGAKNIQYF.

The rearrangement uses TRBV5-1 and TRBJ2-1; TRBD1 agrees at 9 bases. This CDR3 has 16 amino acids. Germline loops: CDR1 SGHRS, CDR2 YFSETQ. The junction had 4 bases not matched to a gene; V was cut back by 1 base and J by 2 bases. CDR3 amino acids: CASSLSGQGTYNEQFF. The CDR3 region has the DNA TGCGCCAGCAGCTTGTCGGGACAGGGCACCTACAATGAGCAGTTCTTC.

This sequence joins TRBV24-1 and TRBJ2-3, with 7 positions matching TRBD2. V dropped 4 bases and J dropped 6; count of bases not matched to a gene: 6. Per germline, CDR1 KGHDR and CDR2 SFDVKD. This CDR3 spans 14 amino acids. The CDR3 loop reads CATSDPTRGDTQYF. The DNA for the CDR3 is TGTGCCACCAGTGACCCAACGCGGGGGGATACGCAGTATTTT.

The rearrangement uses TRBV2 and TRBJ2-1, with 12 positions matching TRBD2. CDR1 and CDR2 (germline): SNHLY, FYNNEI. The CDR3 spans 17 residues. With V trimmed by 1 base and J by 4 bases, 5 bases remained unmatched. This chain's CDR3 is CASSEGTSGAYYNEQFF. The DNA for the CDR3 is TGTGCCAGCAGTGAAGGGACTAGCGGGGCCTATTACAATGAGCAGTTCTTC.

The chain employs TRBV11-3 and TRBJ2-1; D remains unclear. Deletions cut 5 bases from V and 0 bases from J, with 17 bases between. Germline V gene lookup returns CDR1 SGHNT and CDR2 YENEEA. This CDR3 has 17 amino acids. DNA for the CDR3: TGTGCCAGCAGCCCCCCTGTCGGCAGCGTCTCCTACAATGAGCAGTTCTTC. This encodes CASSPPVGSVSYNEQFF.

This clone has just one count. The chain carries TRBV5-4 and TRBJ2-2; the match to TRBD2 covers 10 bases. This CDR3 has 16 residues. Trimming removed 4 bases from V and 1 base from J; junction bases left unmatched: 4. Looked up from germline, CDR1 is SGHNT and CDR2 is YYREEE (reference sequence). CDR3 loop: CASSPRTSGNTGELFF. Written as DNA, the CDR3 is TGTGCCAGCAGCCCCCGGACTAGCGGGAACACCGGGGAGCTGTTTTTT.

The CDR3 protein is CATSDSDRVEDYTF. The CDR3, as DNA: TGTGCCACCAGTGACTCCGACAGGGTGGAGGACTACACCTTC. The V and J genes are TRBV24-1 and TRBJ1-2; 7 nucleotides line up with TRBD1. V dropped 4 bases and J dropped 10; count of bases not matched to a gene: 11. The CDR3 consists of 14 residues. Germline V gene data show CDR1 as KGHDR and CDR2 as SFDVKD.

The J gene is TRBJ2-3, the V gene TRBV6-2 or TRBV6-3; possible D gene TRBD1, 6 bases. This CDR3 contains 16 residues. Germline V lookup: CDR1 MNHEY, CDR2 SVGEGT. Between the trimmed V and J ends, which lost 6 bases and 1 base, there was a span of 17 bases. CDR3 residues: CASSPGGGVRTDTQYF. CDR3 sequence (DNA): TGTGCCAGCAGCCCGGGTGGGGGCGTCCGCACAGATACGCAGTATTTT.

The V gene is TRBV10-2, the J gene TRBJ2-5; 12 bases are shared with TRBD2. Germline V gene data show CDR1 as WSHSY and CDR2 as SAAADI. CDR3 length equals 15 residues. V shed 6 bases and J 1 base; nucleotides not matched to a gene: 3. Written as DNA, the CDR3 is TGCGCCAGCAGACTAGCGGGAGGTATCCAAGAGACCCAGTACTTC. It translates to CASRLAGGIQETQYF.

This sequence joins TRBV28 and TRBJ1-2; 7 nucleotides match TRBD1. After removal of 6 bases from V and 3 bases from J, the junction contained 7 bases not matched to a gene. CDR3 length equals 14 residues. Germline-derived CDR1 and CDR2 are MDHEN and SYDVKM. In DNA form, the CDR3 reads TGTGCCAGCAGCGGGACAGCTCCAGACTATGGCTACACCTTC. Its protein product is CASSGTAPDYGYTF.

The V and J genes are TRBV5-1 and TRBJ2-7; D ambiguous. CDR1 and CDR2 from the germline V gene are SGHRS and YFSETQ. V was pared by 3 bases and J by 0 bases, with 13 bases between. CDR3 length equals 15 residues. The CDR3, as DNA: TGCGCCAGCAGCTACGACATCCCTAACTCCTACGAGCAGTACGTC. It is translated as CASSYDIPNSYEQYV.

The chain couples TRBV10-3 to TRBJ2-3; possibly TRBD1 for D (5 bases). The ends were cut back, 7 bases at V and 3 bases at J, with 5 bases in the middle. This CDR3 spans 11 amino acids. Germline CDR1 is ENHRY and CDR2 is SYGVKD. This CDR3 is CAIKGTDTQYF. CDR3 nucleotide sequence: TGTGCCATCAAGGGGACAGATACGCAGTATTTT.

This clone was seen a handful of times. This CDR3 reads CASSSDREAGELFF. The CDR3 DNA is TGCGCCAGCAGCTCGGACAGGGAAGCCGGGGAGCTGTTTTTT. The J gene is TRBJ2-2, the V gene TRBV5-1; 8 nucleotides match TRBD1. CDR3 length: 14 amino acids. Germline-derived CDR1 and CDR2 are SGHRS and YFSETQ. Losses at the gene ends were 3 bases for V and 6 bases for J; bases not matched to a gene: 4. Using reference TRBV5-1 and TRBJ2-2 for the parts outside the CDR3, the full variable domain is KAGVTQTPRYLIKTRGQQVTLSCSPISGHRSVSWYQQTPGQGLQFLFEYFSETQRNKGNFPGRFSGRQFSNSRSEMNVSTLELGDSALYLCASSSDREAGELFFGEGSRLTVL.

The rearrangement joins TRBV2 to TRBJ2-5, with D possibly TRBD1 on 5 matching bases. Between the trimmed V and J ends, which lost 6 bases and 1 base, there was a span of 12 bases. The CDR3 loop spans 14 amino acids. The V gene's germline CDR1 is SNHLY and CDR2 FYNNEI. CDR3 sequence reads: CASRDWTPQETQYF. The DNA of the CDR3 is TGTGCCAGCAGGGATTGGACACCCCAAGAGACCCAGTACTTC.